This is a list of T cell receptor beta chains from one sample in a study of Ad26.COV2.S vaccination and SARS-CoV-2 variants. Generated by immunoSEQ multiplex PCR, the TCRdb table keeps only in-frame clones and is missing some. Among fewer than 400,000 clones listed, about 85% were seen once. The input for sequencing was peripheral blood, taken in a trial of Ad26.COV2.S vaccine versus placebo. These receptors came from a person aged 18-65 years who received the Ad26.COV2.S COVID-19 vaccine or a placebo. The CDR3 runs from the conserved cysteine through the conserved F or W. The D gene is left open where the match is weak. Some rows have no size entry. The others give once, few or many, or a class for an expanded clone.

D: -
size: -
V: TRBV18
J: TRBJ1-5
CDR3: CASSRDNQPQHF
DNA: TGTGCCAGCTCGCGGGACAATCAGCCCCAGCATTTT

D: TRBD1
size: few
V: TRBV5-4
J: TRBJ2-7
CDR3: CASSLSQGVSYEQYF
DNA: TGTGCCAGCAGCTTGAGCCAGGGGGTTAGCTACGAGCAGTACTTC

D: TRBD2
size: -
V: TRBV5-8
J: TRBJ2-3
CDR3: CASSLDAGGEDTQYF
DNA: TGTGCCAGCAGCTTGGATGCGGGGGGGGAAGATACGCAGTATTTT

D: -
size: -
V: TRBV4-1
J: TRBJ2-2
CDR3: CASSQGQIPGELFF
DNA: TGCGCCAGCAGCCAAGGACAGATTCCCGGGGAGCTGTTTTTT

D: TRBD1
size: -
V: TRBV13
J: TRBJ2-5
CDR3: CASSPEQGRETQYF
DNA: TGTGCCAGCAGCCCAGAACAGGGGCGGGAGACCCAGTACTTC

D: TRBD2
size: -
V: TRBV5-1
J: TRBJ2-3
CDR3: CASGSGDSTDTQYF
DNA: TGCGCCAGCGGTAGCGGGGATAGCACAGATACGCAGTATTTT

D: TRBD2
size: -
V: TRBV3-1/TRBV3-2
J: TRBJ2-5
CDR3: CASSQGTSGGVETQYF
DNA: TGTGCCAGCAGCCAAGGGACTAGCGGGGGAGTGGAGACCCAGTACTTC

D: -
size: -
V: TRBV7-6
J: TRBJ2-7
CDR3: CASSLVDSYEQYF
DNA: TGTGCCAGCAGCTTAGTAGACTCATACGAGCAGTACTTC

D: -
size: -
V: TRBV10-3
J: TRBJ2-2
CDR3: CAISVQNMAIANTGELFF
DNA: TGTGCCATCAGTGTTCAAAATATGGCGATAGCGAACACCGGGGAGCTGTTTTTT

D: -
size: -
V: TRBV13
J: TRBJ1-6
CDR3: CASSLGANSPLHF
DNA: TGTGCCAGCAGCTTGGGGGCAAATTCACCCCTCCACTTT

D: -
size: -
V: TRBV6-2/TRBV6-3
J: TRBJ2-1
CDR3: CASSYSTAGGPYNEQFF
DNA: TGTGCCAGCAGTTACTCGACGGCGGGCGGGCCTTACAATGAGCAGTTCTTC

D: TRBD1
size: -
V: TRBV30
J: TRBJ1-5
CDR3: CAWSPTGVGQPQHF
DNA: TGTGCCTGGAGCCCCACAGGGGTTGGTCAGCCCCAGCATTTT

D: TRBD1
size: -
V: TRBV6-5
J: TRBJ1-2
CDR3: CASRRTGTYGYTF
DNA: TGTGCCAGCAGACGGACAGGGACCTATGGCTACACCTTC

D: -
size: -
V: TRBV12-3/TRBV12-4
J: TRBJ1-1
CDR3: CASGGWGLLAFF
DNA: TGTGCCAGCGGGGGATGGGGTCTTTTAGCTTTCTTT

D: TRBD1
size: -
V: TRBV29-1
J: TRBJ1-1
CDR3: CSVGGGQGNTEAFF
DNA: TGCAGCGTTGGGGGGGGACAGGGAAATACTGAAGCTTTCTTT

D: -
size: -
V: TRBV11-3
J: TRBJ2-3
CDR3: CASSTPGSDPDTQYF
DNA: TGTGCCAGCAGCACCCCTGGGAGTGATCCAGATACGCAGTATTTT

D: -
size: few
V: TRBV6-1
J: TRBJ1-2
CDR3: CASSEAEGYGYTF
DNA: TGTGCCAGCAGTGAAGCAGAAGGCTATGGCTACACCTTC

D: -
size: -
V: TRBV30
J: TRBJ1-2
CDR3: CAWLDTTDGYTF
DNA: TGTGCCTGGTTGGACACAACTGACGGCTACACCTTC

D: -
size: -
V: TRBV6-5
J: TRBJ1-2
CDR3: CASRTDGHYGYTF
DNA: TGTGCCAGCAGGACGGACGGCCACTATGGCTACACCTTC

D: -
size: -
V: TRBV9
J: TRBJ1-2
CDR3: CASSVGTHRGYTF
DNA: TGTGCCAGCAGCGTAGGCACACATCGTGGCTACACCTTC

D: TRBD1
size: -
V: TRBV4-3
J: TRBJ2-2
CDR3: CASSQTDRVPGELFF
DNA: TGCGCCAGCAGCCAAACTGACAGGGTACCCGGGGAGCTGTTTTTT

D: TRBD2
size: -
V: TRBV10-2
J: TRBJ2-7
CDR3: CASRLAGNSYEQYF
DNA: TGCGCCAGCCGACTAGCGGGGAACTCCTACGAGCAGTACTTC

D: -
size: -
V: TRBV25-1
J: TRBJ1-2
CDR3: CASSDNSDYGYTF
DNA: TGTGCCAGCAGTGATAATTCCGACTATGGCTACACCTTC

D: TRBD1
size: -
V: TRBV3-1/TRBV3-2
J: TRBJ1-2
CDR3: CASSQDYLGQGDGYTF
DNA: TGTGCCAGCAGCCAAGACTATCTGGGACAGGGGGATGGCTACACCTTC

D: -
size: -
V: TRBV5-4
J: TRBJ1-2
CDR3: CASSTRDYGYTF
DNA: TGTGCCAGCAGCACTCGTGACTATGGCTACACCTTC

D: -
size: few
V: TRBV7-9
J: TRBJ2-7
CDR3: CASSFGQKSSYEQYF
DNA: TGTGCCAGCAGCTTTGGACAGAAGAGCTCCTACGAGCAGTACTTC

D: -
size: -
V: TRBV5-4
J: TRBJ1-1
CDR3: CASSLAGRSKGAFF
DNA: TGTGCCAGCAGCTTGGCCGGAAGGAGTAAGGGAGCTTTCTTT

D: -
size: few
V: TRBV11-3
J: TRBJ2-2
CDR3: CASSPTGTGELFF
DNA: TGTGCCAGCAGCCCGACCGGAACCGGGGAGCTGTTTTTT

D: -
size: -
V: TRBV15
J: TRBJ1-1
CDR3: CATSREQGGNTEAFF
DNA: TGTGCCACCAGCAGAGAACAGGGAGGAAACACTGAAGCTTTCTTT

D: TRBD1
size: -
V: TRBV19
J: TRBJ2-7
CDR3: CASSPQGQGGKEQYF
DNA: TGTGCCAGTAGTCCTCAGGGACAGGGGGGAAAGGAGCAGTACTTC

D: -
size: -
V: TRBV4-3
J: TRBJ2-1
CDR3: CASSRIHKVGEQFF
DNA: TGCGCCAGCAGCCGCATCCATAAAGTAGGTGAGCAGTTCTTC

D: TRBD1
size: -
V: TRBV4-2
J: TRBJ1-1
CDR3: CASSQDGGGYRAFF
DNA: TGTGCCAGCAGCCAAGATGGAGGGGGCTACCGGGCTTTCTTT

D: -
size: -
V: TRBV5-1
J: TRBJ2-1
CDR3: CASTVLPLGEQFF
DNA: TGCGCCAGCACCGTTCTCCCCCTGGGAGAGCAGTTCTTC

D: -
size: -
V: TRBV27
J: TRBJ1-6
CDR3: CASSLSWATNSPLHF
DNA: TGTGCCAGCAGTTTATCTTGGGCCACTAATTCACCCCTCCACTTT

D: -
size: -
V: TRBV19
J: TRBJ1-2
CDR3: CASSHGANYGYTF
DNA: TGTGCCAGTAGCCACGGGGCTAACTATGGCTACACCTTC

D: -
size: -
V: TRBV3-1/TRBV3-2
J: TRBJ1-2
CDR3: CASSRTSRANGYTF
DNA: TGTGCCAGCAGCCGTACGTCTAGGGCTAATGGCTACACCTTC

D: -
size: -
V: TRBV21-1
J: TRBJ2-3
CDR3: CARRKSRETDTQYF
DNA: TGTGCCAGGAGGAAGAGCAGGGAGACAGATACGCAGTATTTT

D: -
size: -
V: TRBV30
J: TRBJ1-6
CDR3: CAWSRVNSPLHF
DNA: TGTGCCTGGAGTCGGGTTAATTCACCCCTCCACTTT

D: -
size: once
V: TRBV5-6
J: TRBJ2-5
CDR3: CATRIGGAETQYF
DNA: TGTGCCACCAGAATAGGGGGGGCAGAGACCCAGTACTTC

D: -
size: -
V: TRBV29-1
J: TRBJ2-2
CDR3: CSVEDLGETGELFF
DNA: TGCAGCGTTGAAGATCTGGGAGAGACCGGGGAGCTGTTTTTT

D: TRBD1
size: -
V: TRBV18
J: TRBJ1-3
CDR3: CASSPDSGGSGNTIYF
DNA: TGTGCCAGCTCACCCGACTCAGGGGGTTCTGGAAACACCATATATTTT

D: TRBD1
size: -
V: TRBV23-1
J: TRBJ2-7
CDR3: CASKSRQGNLRIHYEQYF
DNA: TGCGCCAGCAAGTCCCGACAGGGGAATCTTCGGATCCACTACGAGCAGTACTTC

D: -
size: once
V: TRBV12-3/TRBV12-4
J: TRBJ1-5
CDR3: CASSFVSNQPQHF
DNA: TGTGCCAGCAGTTTCGTTAGCAATCAGCCCCAGCATTTT

D: -
size: -
V: TRBV10-1
J: TRBJ2-7
CDR3: CASSQGGGYEQYF
DNA: TGCGCCAGCTCCCAGGGGGGAGGCTACGAGCAGTACTTC

D: -
size: -
V: TRBV7-9
J: TRBJ1-2
CDR3: CASSSPRDLRETNYGYTF
DNA: TGTGCCAGCAGCTCCCCCCGTGACCTAAGAGAAACTAACTATGGCTACACCTTC